This T cell receptor beta chain was identified in a study of molecular identifiers for immune sequencing clone quantification. Study context: Four of five splits of RNA from around 18,000 or 91,000 naive CD8 cells were sequenced in replicates.

For naive CD8 T cells, sorting used the CD8+CD4-CCR7+CD45RA+ phenotype. This clonotype was detected many times. The antigen remains undetermined. Making the bulk TCR libraries relied on previously described methods and listed TCR primers. TCRdb passed the PCR reads through MiXCR, listing each CDR3 protein once. The profile shows approximately 590,000 distinct CDR3 sequences, around 25% of them singletons. Trimming took 0 bases from V and 2 from J, leaving 4 bases between them. Germline loops: CDR1 SQVTM, CDR2 ANQGSEA. The CDR3 is 13 residues long. Broader study findings: Molecules of identical TCR sharing a barcode could underestimate highly expanded clone sizes.

This chain uses TRBV29-1 with TRBJ2-2; unclear D gene. The sequencing input was naive CD8+ T cells from blood, with Jurkat cell RNA spiked in. The subset: FACS-sorted CD8+CD4-CCR7+CD45RA+ naive T cells. This receptor was obtained from a human donor in good health. Some libraries in this study had Jurkat cell RNA spiked in. DNA of the CDR3: TGCAGCGTTGAAGACTCCAACACCGGGGAGCTGTTTTTT. Encoded protein: CSVEDSNTGELFF.